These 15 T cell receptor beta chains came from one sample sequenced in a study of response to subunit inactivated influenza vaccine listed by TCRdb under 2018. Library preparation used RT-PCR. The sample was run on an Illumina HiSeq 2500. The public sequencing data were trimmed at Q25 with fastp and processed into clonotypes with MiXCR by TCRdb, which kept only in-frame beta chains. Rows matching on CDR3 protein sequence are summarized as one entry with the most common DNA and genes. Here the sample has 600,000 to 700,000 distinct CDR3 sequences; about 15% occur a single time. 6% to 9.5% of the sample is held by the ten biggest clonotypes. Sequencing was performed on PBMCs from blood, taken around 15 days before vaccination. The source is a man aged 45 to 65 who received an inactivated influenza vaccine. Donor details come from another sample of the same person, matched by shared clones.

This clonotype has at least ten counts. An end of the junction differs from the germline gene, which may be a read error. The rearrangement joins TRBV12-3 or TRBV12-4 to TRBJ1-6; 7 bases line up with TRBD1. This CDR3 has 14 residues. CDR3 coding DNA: TGTGCCAGCAGCTTAGGCCAGGGGGGTTCACCCCTCCACTTT. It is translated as CASSLGQGGSPLHF.

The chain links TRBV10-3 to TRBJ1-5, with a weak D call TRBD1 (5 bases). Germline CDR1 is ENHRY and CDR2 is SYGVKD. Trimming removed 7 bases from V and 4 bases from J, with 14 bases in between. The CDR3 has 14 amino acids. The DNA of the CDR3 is TGTGCCATCAATGATCGGACACTTAATCAGCCCCAGCATTTT. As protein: CAINDRTLNQPQHF.

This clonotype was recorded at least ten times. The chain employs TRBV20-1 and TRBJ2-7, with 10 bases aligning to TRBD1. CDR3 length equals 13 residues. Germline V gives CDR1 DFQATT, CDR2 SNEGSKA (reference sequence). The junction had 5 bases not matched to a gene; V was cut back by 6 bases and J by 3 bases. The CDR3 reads CSAMDRGDYEQYF. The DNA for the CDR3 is TGCAGTGCAATGGACAGGGGGGACTACGAGCAGTACTTC.

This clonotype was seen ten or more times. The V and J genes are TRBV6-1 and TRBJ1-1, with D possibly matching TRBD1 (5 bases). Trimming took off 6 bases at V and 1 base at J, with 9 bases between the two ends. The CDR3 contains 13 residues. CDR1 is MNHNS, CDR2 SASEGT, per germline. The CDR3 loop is CASRGTGNTEAFF. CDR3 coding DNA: TGTGCCAGCAGGGGGACGGGGAACACTGAAGCTTTCTTT.

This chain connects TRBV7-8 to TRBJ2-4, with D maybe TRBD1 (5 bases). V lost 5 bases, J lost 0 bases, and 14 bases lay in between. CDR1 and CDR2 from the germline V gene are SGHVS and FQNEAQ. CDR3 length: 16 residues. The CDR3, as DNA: TGTGCCAGCAGCCCCAGGGTTGGCATAGCCAAAAACATTCAGTACTTC. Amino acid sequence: CASSPRVGIAKNIQYF. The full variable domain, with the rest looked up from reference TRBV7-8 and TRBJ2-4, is GAGVSQSPRYKVAKRGQDVALRCDPISGHVSLFWYQQALGQGPEFLTYFQNEAQLDKSGLPSDRFFAERPEGSVSTLKIQRTQQEDSAVYLCASSPRVGIAKNIQYFGAGTRLSVL.

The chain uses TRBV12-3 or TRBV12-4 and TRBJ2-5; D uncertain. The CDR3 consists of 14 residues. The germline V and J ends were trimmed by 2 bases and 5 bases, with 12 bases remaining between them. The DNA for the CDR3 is TGTGCCAGCAGTTTAAAGGGATATATGGAGACCCAGTACTTC. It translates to CASSLKGYMETQYF.

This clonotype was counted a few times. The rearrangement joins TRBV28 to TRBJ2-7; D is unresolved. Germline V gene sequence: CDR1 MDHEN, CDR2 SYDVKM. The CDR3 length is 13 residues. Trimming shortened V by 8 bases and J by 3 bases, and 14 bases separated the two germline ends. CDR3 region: CASLGPDGYEQYF. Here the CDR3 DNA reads TGTGCCAGCTTAGGACCCGACGGCTACGAGCAGTACTTC. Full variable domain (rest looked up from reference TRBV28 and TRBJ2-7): DVKVTQSSRYLVKRTGEKVFLECVQDMDHENMFWYRQDPGLGLRLIYFSYDVKMKEKGDIPEGYSVSREKKERFSLILESASTNQTSMYLCASLGPDGYEQYFGPGTRLTVT.

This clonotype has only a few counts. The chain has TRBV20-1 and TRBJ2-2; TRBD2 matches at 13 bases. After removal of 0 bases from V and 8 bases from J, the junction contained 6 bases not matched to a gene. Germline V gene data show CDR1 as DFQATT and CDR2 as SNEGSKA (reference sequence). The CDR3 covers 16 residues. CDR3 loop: CSARDTSGRAKGELFF. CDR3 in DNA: TGCAGTGCTAGAGATACTAGCGGGAGGGCCAAGGGGGAGCTGTTTTTT.

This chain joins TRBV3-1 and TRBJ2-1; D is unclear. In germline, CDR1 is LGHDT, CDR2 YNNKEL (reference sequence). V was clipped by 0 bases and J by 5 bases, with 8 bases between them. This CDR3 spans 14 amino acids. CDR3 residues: CASSQDWADNEQFF. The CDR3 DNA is TGTGCCAGCAGCCAAGACTGGGCGGACAATGAGCAGTTCTTC.

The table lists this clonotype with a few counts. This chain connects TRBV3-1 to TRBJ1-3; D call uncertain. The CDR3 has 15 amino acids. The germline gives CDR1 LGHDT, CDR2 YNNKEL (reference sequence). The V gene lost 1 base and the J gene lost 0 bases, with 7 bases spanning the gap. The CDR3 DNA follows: TGTGCCAGCAGCCAAGGTGTGGCCTCTGGAAACACCATATATTTT. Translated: CASSQGVASGNTIYF.

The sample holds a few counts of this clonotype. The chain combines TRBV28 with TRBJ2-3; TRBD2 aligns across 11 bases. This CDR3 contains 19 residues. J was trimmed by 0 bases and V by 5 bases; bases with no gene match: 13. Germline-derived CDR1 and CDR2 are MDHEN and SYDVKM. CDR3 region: CASSEIGTSGRSSTDTQYF. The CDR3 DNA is TGTGCCAGCAGTGAAATTGGGACTAGCGGAAGAAGTAGCACAGATACGCAGTATTTT.

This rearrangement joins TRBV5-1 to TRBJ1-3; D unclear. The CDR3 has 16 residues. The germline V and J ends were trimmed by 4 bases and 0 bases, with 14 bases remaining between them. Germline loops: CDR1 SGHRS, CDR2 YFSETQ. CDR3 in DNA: TGCGCCAGCAGCCCCCGCGCCCAAAACTCTGGAAACACCATATATTTT. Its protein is CASSPRAQNSGNTIYF. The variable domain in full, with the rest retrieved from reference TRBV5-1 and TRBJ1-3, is KAGVTQTPRYLIKTRGQQVTLSCSPISGHRSVSWYQQTPGQGLQFLFEYFSETQRNKGNFPGRFSGRQFSNSRSEMNVSTLELGDSALYLCASSPRAQNSGNTIYFGEGSWLTVV.

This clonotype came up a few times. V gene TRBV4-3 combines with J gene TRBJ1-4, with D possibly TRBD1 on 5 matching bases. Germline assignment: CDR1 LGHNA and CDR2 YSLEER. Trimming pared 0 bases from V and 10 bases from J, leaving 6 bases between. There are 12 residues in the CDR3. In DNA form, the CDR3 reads TGCGCCAGCAGCCAAGATAGGGGAAAACTGTTTTTT. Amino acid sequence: CASSQDRGKLFF.

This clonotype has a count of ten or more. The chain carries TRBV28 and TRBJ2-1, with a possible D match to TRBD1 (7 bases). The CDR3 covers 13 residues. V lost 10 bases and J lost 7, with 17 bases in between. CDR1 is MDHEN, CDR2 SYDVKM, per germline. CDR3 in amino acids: CATMEGAINEQFF. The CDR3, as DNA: TGTGCCACGATGGAGGGGGCGATTAATGAGCAGTTCTTC.

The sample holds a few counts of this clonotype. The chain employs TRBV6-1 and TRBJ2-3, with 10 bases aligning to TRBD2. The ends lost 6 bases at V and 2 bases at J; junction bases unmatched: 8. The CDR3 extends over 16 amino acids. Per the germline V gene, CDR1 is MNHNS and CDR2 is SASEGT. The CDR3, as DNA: TGTGCCAGCAGCAGTCTAGCGGGGGCCCTCACAGATACGCAGTATTTT. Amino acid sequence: CASSSLAGALTDTQYF.